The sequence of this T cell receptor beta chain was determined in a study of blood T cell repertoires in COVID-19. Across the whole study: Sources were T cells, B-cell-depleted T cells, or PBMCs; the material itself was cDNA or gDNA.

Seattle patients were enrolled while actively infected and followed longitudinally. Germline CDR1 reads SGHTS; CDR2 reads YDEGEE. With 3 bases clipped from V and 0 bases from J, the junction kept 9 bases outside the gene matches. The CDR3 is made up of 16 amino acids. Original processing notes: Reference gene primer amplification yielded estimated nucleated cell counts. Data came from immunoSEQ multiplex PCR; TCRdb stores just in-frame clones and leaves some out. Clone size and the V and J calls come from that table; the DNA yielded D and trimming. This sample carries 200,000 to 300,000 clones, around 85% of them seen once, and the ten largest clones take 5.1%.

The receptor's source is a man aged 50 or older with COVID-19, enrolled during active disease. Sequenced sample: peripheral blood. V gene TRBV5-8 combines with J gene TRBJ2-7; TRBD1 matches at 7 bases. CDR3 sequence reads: CASSSPWDRLSYEQYF. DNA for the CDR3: TGTGCCAGCAGCTCACCCTGGGACAGACTCTCCTACGAGCAGTACTTC.